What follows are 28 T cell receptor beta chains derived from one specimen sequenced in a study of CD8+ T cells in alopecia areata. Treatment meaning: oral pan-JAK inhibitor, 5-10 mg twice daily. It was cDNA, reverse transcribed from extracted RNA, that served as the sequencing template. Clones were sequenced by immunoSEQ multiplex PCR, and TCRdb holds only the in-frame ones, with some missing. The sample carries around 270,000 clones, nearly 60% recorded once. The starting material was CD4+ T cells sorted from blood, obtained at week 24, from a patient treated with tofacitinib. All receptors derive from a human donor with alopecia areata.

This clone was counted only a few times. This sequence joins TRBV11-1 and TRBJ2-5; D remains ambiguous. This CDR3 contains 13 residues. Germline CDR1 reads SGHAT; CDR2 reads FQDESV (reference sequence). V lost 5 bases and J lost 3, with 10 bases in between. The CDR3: CASSPSREETQYF. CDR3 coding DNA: TGTGCCAGCAGCCCCTCTCGTGAAGAGACCCAGTACTTC.

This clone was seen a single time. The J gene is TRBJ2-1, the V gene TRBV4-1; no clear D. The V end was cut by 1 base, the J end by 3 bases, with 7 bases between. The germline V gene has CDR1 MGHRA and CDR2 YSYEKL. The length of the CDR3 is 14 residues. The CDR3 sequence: CASSQGNSYNEQFF. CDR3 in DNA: TGCGCCAGCAGCCAAGGTAACAGCTACAATGAGCAGTTCTTC.

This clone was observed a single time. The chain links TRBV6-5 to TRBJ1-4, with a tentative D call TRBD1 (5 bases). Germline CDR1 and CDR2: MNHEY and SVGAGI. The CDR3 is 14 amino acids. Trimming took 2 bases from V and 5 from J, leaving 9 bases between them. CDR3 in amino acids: CASSYGQRNEKLFF. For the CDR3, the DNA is TGTGCCAGCAGTTACGGACAAAGAAATGAAAAACTGTTTTTT.

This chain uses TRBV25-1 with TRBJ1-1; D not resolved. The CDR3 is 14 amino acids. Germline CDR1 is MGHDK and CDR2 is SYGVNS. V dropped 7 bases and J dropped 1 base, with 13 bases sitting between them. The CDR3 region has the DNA TGTGCCAGCACCGACGGCCCCAAGAACACTGAAGCTTTCTTT. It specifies CASTDGPKNTEAFF.

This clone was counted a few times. The CDR3 reads CAISELERGESYNEQFF. The CDR3 DNA sequence: TGTGCCATCAGTGAGCTTGAGCGGGGGGAGTCCTACAATGAGCAGTTCTTC. The chain has TRBV10-3 and TRBJ2-1; TRBD2 matches 9 bases. This CDR3 is 17 amino acids long. V lost 2 bases to trimming and J lost 1 base; unmatched junction nucleotides: 6. Germline V gene lookup returns CDR1 ENHRY and CDR2 SYGVKD.

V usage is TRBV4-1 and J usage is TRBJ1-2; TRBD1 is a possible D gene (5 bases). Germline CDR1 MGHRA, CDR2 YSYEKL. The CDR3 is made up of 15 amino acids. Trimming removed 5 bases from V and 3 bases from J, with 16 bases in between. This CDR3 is CASSASGSGDYGYTF. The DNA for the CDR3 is TGCGCCAGCAGCGCTTCAGGGTCGGGCGACTATGGCTACACCTTC.

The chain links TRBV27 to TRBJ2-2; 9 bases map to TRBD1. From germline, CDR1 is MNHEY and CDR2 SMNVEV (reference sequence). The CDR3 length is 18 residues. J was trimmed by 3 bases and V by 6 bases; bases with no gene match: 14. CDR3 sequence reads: CASRLRGSGQGYTGELFF. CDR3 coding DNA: TGTGCCAGCAGGCTAAGGGGATCTGGACAGGGGTACACCGGGGAGCTGTTTTTT.

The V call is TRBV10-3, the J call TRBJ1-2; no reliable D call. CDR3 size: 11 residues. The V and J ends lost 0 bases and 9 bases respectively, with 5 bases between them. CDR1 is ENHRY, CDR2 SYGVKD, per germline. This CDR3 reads CAISESTSYTF. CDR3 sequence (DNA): TGTGCCATCAGTGAGTCGACGAGCTACACCTTC.

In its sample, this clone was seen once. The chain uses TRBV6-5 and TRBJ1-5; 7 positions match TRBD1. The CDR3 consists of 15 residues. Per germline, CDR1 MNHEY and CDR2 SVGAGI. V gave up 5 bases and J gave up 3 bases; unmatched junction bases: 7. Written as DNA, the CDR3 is TGTGCCAGCAGTCCCACAGGGGACGACAATCAGCCCCAGCATTTT. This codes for CASSPTGDDNQPQHF.

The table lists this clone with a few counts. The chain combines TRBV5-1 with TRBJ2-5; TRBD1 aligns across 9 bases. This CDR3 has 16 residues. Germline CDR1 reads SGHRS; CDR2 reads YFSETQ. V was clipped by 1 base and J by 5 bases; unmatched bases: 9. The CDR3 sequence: CASSLSTGGAEETQYF. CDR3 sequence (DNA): TGCGCCAGCAGCTTGTCCACAGGGGGCGCGGAGGAGACCCAGTACTTC.

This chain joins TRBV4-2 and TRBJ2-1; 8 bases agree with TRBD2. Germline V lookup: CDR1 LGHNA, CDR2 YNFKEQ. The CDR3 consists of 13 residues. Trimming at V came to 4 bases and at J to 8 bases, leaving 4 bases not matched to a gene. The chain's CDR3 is CASSPRRGDEQFF. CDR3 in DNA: TGTGCCAGCAGCCCTCGGCGGGGGGATGAGCAGTTCTTC.

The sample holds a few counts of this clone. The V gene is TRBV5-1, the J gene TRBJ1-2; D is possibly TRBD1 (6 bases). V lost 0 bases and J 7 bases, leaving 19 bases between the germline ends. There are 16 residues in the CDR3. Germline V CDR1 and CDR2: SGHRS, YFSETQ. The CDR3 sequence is CASSLDVQGGLGGYTF. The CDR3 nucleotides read TGCGCCAGCAGCTTGGACGTACAGGGTGGACTCGGTGGCTACACCTTC.

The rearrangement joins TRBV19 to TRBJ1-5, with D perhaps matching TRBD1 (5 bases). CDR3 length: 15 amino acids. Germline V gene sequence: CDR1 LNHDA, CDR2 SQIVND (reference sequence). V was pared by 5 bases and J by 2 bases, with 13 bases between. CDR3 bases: TGTGCCAGTAGTGCCAACCGGGGCGGCAATCAGCCCCAGCATTTT. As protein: CASSANRGGNQPQHF. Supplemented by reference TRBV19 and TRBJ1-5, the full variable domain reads DGGITQSPKYLFRKEGQNVTLSCEQNLNHDAMYWYRQDPGQGLRLIYYSQIVNDFQKGDIAEGYSVSREKKESFPLTVTSAQKNPTAFYLCASSANRGGNQPQHFGDGTRLSIL.

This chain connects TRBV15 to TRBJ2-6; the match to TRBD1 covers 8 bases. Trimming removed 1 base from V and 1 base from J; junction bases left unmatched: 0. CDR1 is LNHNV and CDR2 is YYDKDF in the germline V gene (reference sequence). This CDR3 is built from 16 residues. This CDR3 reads CATSRGTGSGANVLTF. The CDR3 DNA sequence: TGTGCCACCAGCAGAGGGACAGGGTCTGGGGCCAACGTCCTGACTTTC.

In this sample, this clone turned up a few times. For the CDR3, the DNA is TGCGCCAGCAGCCAAGGGGCGTCAGGGAACACTGAAGCTTTCTTT. Residues: CASSQGASGNTEAFF. The V gene is TRBV4-1, the J gene TRBJ1-1, with unresolved D. This CDR3 comprises 15 residues. The V gene lost 1 base and the J gene lost 1 base, with 10 bases spanning the gap. In germline, CDR1 is MGHRA, CDR2 YSYEKL.

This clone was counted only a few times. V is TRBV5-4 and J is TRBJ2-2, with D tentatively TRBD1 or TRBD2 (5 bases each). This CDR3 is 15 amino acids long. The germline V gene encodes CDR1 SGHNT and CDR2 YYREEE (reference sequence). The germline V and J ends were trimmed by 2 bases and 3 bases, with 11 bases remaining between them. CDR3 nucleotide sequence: TGTGCCAGCAGCTTTCAAGGGACCCACACCGGGGAGCTGTTTTTT. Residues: CASSFQGTHTGELFF.

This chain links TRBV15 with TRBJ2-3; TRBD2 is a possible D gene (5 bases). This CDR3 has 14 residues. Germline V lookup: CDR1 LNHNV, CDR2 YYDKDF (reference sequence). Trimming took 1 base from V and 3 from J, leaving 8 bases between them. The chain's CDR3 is CATSRARDTDTQYF. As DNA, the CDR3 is TGTGCCACCAGCAGAGCTCGGGATACAGATACGCAGTATTTT.

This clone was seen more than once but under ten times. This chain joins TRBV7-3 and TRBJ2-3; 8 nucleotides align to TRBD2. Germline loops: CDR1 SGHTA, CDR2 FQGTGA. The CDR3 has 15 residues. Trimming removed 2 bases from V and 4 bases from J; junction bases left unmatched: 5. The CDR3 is CASSLSGLAADTQYF. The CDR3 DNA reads TGTGCCAGCAGCTTATCTGGACTAGCTGCAGATACGCAGTATTTT.

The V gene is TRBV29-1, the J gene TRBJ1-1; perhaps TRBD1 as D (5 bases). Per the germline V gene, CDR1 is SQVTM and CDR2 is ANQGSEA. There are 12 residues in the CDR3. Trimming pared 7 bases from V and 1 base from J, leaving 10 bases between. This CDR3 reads CSGCQGNTEAFF. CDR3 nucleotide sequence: TGCAGCGGATGTCAGGGGAACACTGAAGCTTTCTTT.

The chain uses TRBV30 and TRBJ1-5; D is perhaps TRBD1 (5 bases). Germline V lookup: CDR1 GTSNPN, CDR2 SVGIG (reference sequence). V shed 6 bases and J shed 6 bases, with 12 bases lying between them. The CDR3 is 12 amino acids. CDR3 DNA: TGTGCCTGTTCGGCGGGACCTCAGCCCCAGCATTTT. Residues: CACSAGPQPQHF. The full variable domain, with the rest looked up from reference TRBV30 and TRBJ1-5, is SQTIHQWPATLVQPVGSPLSLECTVEGTSNPNLYWYRQAAGRGLQLLFYSVGIGQISSEVPQNLSASRPQDRQFILSSKKLLLSDSGFYLCACSAGPQPQHFGDGTRLSIL.

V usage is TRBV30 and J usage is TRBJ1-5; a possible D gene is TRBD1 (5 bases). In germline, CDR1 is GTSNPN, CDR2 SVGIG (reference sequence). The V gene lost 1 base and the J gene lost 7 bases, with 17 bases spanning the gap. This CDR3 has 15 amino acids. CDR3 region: CAWSAGRRGGQPQHF. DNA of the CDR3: TGTGCCTGGAGTGCTGGGCGGAGGGGAGGGCAGCCCCAGCATTTT.

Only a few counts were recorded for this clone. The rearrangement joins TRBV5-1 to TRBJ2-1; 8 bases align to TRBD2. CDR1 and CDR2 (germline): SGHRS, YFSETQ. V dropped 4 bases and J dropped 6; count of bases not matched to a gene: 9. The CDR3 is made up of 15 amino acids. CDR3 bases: TGCGCCAGCAGCCCCGGGCGGGGGGCCTCCAATGAGCAGTTCTTC. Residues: CASSPGRGASNEQFF. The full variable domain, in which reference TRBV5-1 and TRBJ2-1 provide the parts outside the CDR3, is KAGVTQTPRYLIKTRGQQVTLSCSPISGHRSVSWYQQTPGQGLQFLFEYFSETQRNKGNFPGRFSGRQFSNSRSEMNVSTLELGDSALYLCASSPGRGASNEQFFGPGTRLTVL.

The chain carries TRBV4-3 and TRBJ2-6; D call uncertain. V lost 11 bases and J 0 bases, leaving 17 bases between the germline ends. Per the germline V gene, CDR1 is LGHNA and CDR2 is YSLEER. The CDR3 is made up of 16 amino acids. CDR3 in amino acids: CAHQVTPNSGANVLTF. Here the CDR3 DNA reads TGCGCCCACCAGGTTACTCCTAACTCTGGGGCCAACGTCCTGACTTTC.

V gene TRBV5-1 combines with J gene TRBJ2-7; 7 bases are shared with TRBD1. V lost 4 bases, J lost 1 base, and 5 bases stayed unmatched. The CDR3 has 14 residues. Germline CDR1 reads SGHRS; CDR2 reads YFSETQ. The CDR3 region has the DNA TGCGCCAGCAGCCACGGGACAGAATCCTACGAGCAGTACTTC. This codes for CASSHGTESYEQYF.

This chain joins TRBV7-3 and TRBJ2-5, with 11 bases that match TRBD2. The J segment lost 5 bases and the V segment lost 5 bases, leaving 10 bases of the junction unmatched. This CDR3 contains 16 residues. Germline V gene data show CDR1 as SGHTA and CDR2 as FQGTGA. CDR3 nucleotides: TGTGCCAGCAGCCCCTTAGCGGGGGGGCCTGAGGAGACCCAGTACTTC. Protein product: CASSPLAGGPEETQYF.

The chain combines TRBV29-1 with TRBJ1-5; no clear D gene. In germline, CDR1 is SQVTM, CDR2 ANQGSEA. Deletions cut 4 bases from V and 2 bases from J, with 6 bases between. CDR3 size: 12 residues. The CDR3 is CSVVDGNQPQHF. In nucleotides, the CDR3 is TGCAGCGTTGTCGACGGCAATCAGCCCCAGCATTTT.

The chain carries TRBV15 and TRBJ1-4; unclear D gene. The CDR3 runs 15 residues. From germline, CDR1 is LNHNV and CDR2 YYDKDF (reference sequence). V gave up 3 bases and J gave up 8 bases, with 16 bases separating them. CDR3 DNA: TGTGCCACCAGCAGGAATGCGAGGGCCGGCGAAAAACTGTTTTTT. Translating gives CATSRNARAGEKLFF.

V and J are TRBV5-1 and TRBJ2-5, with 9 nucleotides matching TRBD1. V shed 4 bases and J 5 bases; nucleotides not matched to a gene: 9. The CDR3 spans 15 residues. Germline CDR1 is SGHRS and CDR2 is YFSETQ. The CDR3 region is CASSVPTGTGETQYF. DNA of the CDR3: TGCGCCAGCAGCGTCCCGACAGGGACAGGGGAGACCCAGTACTTC.